This TCR beta chain was sequenced during a study of blood T cell repertoires in COVID-19. Study-wide context: Acute and convalescent COVID-19 samples came from the United States, Italy and Spain. From T cells, B-cell-depleted T cells, or PBMCs came the material, which was cDNA or gDNA.

V lost 0 bases and J 2 bases, leaving 4 bases between the germline ends. This CDR3 has 13 residues. Germline lookup yields CDR1 SGDLS and CDR2 YYNGEE. This clone appeared a few times. The authors' processing: For nucleated cells, counts were estimated from reference gene primer amplification. TCRdb's copy holds only in-frame clones and misses some; the assay was immunoSEQ multiplex PCR. That table supplies the V and J calls and clone size; D and trimming were determined from the DNA. The top ten clones hold about 3.8% of a sample with roughly 100,000 clones, about 85% of them seen once. The receptor was isolated from a man aged 50-60 years with acute or convalescent COVID-19. Sequenced material: peripheral blood. The rearrangement uses TRBV9 and TRBJ2-3; unclear D gene. Here the CDR3 DNA reads TGTGCCAGCAGCGTAGGGCCCACAGATACGCAGTATTTT. It encodes CASSVGPTDTQYF.